The 20 T cell receptor beta chains reported below all come from one sample, sequenced in a study of T cells in Graves' hyperthyroidism and ophthalmopathy. RNA transcripts were the template for amplifying TCR beta CDR3 regions. TCR CDR3 underwent first-round RT-PCR with the HTBI primer set. A single record per CDR3 protein comes from TCRdb applying MiXCR to the multiplex PCR reads. The sample has about 570,000 distinct CDR3 sequences, just over 45% seen once. The sample was peripheral blood or thyroid tissue (not recorded which). Receptors originate from an adult woman with Graves' disease, either hyperthyroidism or ophthalmopathy (not recorded which).

This clonotype was seen ten or more times. The rearrangement links TRBV6-6 to TRBJ1-5; a weak D match, TRBD1 (5 bases). The CDR3 consists of 15 residues. Germline CDR1 MNHNY, CDR2 SVGAGI (reference sequence). Trimming shortened V by 8 bases and J by 3 bases, and 17 bases separated the two germline ends. For the CDR3, the DNA is TGTGCCAGCTCGGCCCTGGGGGAGAACAATCAGCCCCAGCATTTT. Protein: CASSALGENNQPQHF.

This clonotype was detected many times. The chain joins TRBV5-1 to TRBJ1-6, with 9 bases that match TRBD1. Trimming cost V 4 bases and J 10 bases; bases outside gene matches: 6. The CDR3 has 14 residues. From germline, CDR1 is SGHRS and CDR2 YFSETQ. In DNA form, the CDR3 reads TGCGCCAGCAGCCGAGGGGACAGGGACTCACCCCTCCACTTT. Encoded protein: CASSRGDRDSPLHF.

This sequence joins TRBV27 and TRBJ2-7; D is possibly TRBD1 or TRBD2 (5 bases each). Germline V gene data show CDR1 as MNHEY and CDR2 as SMNVEV (reference sequence). The CDR3 spans 14 residues. V was pared by 8 bases and J by 1 base, with 15 bases between. CDR3 in DNA: TGTGCCAGCTCTAACGAGGGGCCATCCTACGAGCAGTACTTC. Its translation is CASSNEGPSYEQYF.

This clonotype was seen many times. At one of its ends the junction is not consistent with the germline gene, which may arise from a read error. V usage is TRBV7-9 and J usage is TRBJ2-2; the D gene is possibly TRBD2 (5 bases). CDR1 is SEHNR and CDR2 is FQNEAQ in the germline V gene (reference sequence). This CDR3 comprises 17 residues. The CDR3 protein is CASSLVPFTVRTGELFF. The CDR3 coding sequence is TGTGCCAGCAGCTTAGTCCCTTTTACAGTACGCACCGGGGAGCTATTTTTT.

The table lists this clonotype with many counts. The V call is TRBV11-2, the J call TRBJ2-7; weak D call: TRBD2 (5 bases). V was pared by 4 bases and J by 4 bases, with 8 bases between. The CDR3 has 12 amino acids. The germline CDR1 and CDR2 sequences are SGHAT and FQNNGV. The CDR3 region is CASSSWTYEQYF. CDR3 nucleotide sequence: TGTGCCAGCAGCTCGTGGACTTACGAGCAGTACTTC.

The CDR3 DNA is TGTGCCAGCACCGGACAGGGAGAAACCTACGAGCAGTACTTC. Encoded protein: CASTGQGETYEQYF. This rearrangement joins TRBV2 to TRBJ2-7, with TRBD1 identical over 8 bases. The germline V gene has CDR1 SNHLY and CDR2 FYNNEI. V shed 7 bases and J 2 bases; nucleotides not matched to a gene: 7. This CDR3 has 14 residues.

This clonotype was counted at least ten times. This chain connects TRBV12-3 or TRBV12-4 to TRBJ1-1; 9 bases are a match to TRBD1. The trim removed 6 bases at V and 6 bases at J, leaving 8 bases unmatched. There are 14 residues in the CDR3. As DNA, the CDR3 is TGTGCCAGCAGCCGTGGGACAGGGAGAGCTGAAGCTTTCTTT. Translating gives CASSRGTGRAEAFF.

Comment on this clonotype: This may be a read error, as it is one base from a much larger clone. The chain employs TRBV10-3 and TRBJ1-1; D is uncertain. The CDR3 has 10 residues. V was shortened by 4 bases and J by 10 bases, with 7 bases between the two germline ends. Germline V gene lookup returns CDR1 ENHRY and CDR2 SYGVKD. CDR3 residues: CAISGIRAFF. DNA for the CDR3: TGTGCCATCAGTGGGATAAGAGCTTTCTTT.

Concerning this clonotype itself: Given the absence of the conserved phenylalanine or tryptophan at the CDR3 end, a read error is likely. The DNA is omitted, as the CDR3 cannot be located on it reliably, and the CDR3 follows TCRdb's listing. The chain carries TRBV5-1 and TRBJ1-5. Germline CDR1 is SGHRS and CDR2 is YFSETQ. Counting both end residues, the CDR3 totals 8 amino acids. The CDR3 is CASSFNGR.

The chain recombines TRBV4-1 with TRBJ1-5; D is perhaps TRBD1 (5 bases). Germline CDR1 is MGHRA and CDR2 is YSYEKL. CDR3 length equals 14 residues. V was pared by 5 bases and J by 5 bases, with 13 bases between. Here the CDR3 reads CASSVRGGDQPQHF. CDR3 in DNA: TGCGCCAGCAGCGTCCGGGGAGGGGATCAGCCCCAGCATTTT.

V usage is TRBV11-2 and J usage is TRBJ1-2; D remains unclear. Germline CDR1 and CDR2: SGHAT and FQNNGV. The CDR3 extends over 13 amino acids. The V gene lost 1 base and the J gene lost 4 bases, with 7 bases spanning the gap. The DNA for the CDR3 is TGTGCCAGCAGCTTAGCGGTTCGCTATGGCTACACCTTC. Translation: CASSLAVRYGYTF.

This clonotype was seen at least ten times. The J gene is TRBJ2-5, the V gene TRBV10-2, with D tentatively TRBD1 or TRBD2 (6 bases each). This CDR3 comprises 12 residues. Between the trimmed V and J ends, which lost 8 bases and 7 bases, there was a span of 14 bases. Germline lookup yields CDR1 WSHSY and CDR2 SAAADI. Written as DNA, the CDR3 is TGCGCCAGCGCGGGACAACCAAGGACCCAGTACTTC. The encoded protein is CASAGQPRTQYF.

This clonotype was observed at least ten times. J is TRBJ2-6 and V is TRBV20-1, with no clear D. CDR3 length equals 13 residues. V lost 5 bases and J 0 bases, leaving 5 bases between the germline ends. Germline V gene lookup returns CDR1 DFQATT and CDR2 SNEGSKA (reference sequence). The CDR3 sequence is CSARSSGANVLTF. The CDR3 coding sequence is TGCAGTGCTCGGAGCTCTGGGGCCAACGTCCTGACTTTC.

This clonotype showed up just a few times. The chain recombines TRBV5-8 with TRBJ1-1; the D gene is possibly TRBD1 (6 bases). This CDR3 comprises 14 residues. Per germline, CDR1 SGHTS and CDR2 YDEGEE. With 2 bases removed from V and 10 bases from J, the gap between germline ends came to 18 bases. The CDR3 region has the DNA TGTGCCAGCAGCTTAGCGTTTGGGGGCGGCACAGCTTTCTTT. Its translation is CASSLAFGGGTAFF. The variable domain in full, completed from reference TRBV5-8 and TRBJ1-1, reads EAGVTQSPTHLIKTRGQQATLRCSPISGHTSVYWYQQALGLGLQFLLWYDEGEERNRGNFPPRFSGRQFPNYSSELNVNALELEDSALYLCASSLAFGGGTAFFGQGTRLTVV.

At least ten counts were recorded for this clonotype. V is TRBV11-2 and J is TRBJ2-2; D is possibly TRBD1 or TRBD2 (5 bases each). Germline assignment: CDR1 SGHAT and CDR2 FQNNGV. The CDR3 is 14 amino acids. Trimming shortened V by 5 bases and J by 2 bases, and 9 bases separated the two germline ends. DNA of the CDR3: TGTGCCAGCAGCCCCGGGACCAACACCGGGGAGCTGTTTTTT. Translation: CASSPGTNTGELFF.

V gene TRBV7-2 combines with J gene TRBJ1-2; 11 nucleotides match TRBD1. V shed 5 bases, J shed 8 bases, and the junction held 10 bases outside the gene matches. CDR1 is SGHTA and CDR2 is FQGNSA in the germline V gene. This CDR3 has 15 amino acids. The CDR3 reads CASSRTGGATRGYTF. In DNA form, the CDR3 reads TGTGCCAGCAGCCGGACAGGGGGCGCGACTCGCGGCTACACCTTC.

This clonotype was observed once. This may stem from a read error, because a much larger clone lies one nucleotide away. The chain links TRBV6-1 to TRBJ1-1, with D unresolved. There are 10 residues in the CDR3. V lost 7 bases and J 5 bases, leaving 5 bases between the germline ends. Germline CDR1 is MNHNS and CDR2 is SASEGT. CDR3: CASIATEAFF. CDR3 DNA: TGTGCCAGCATAGCAACTGAAGCTTTCTTT.

This clonotype was seen a few times. The J gene is TRBJ1-2, the V gene TRBV9; D not resolved. The CDR3 contains 13 residues. Germline assignment: CDR1 SGDLS and CDR2 YYNGEE. V gave up 4 bases and J gave up 3 bases, with 10 bases separating them. DNA of the CDR3: TGTGCCAGCAGCACCCCAGGACACTATGGCTACACCTTC. This translates into CASSTPGHYGYTF. The whole variable domain, filled in from reference TRBV9 and TRBJ1-2, reads DSGVTQTPKHLITATGQRVTLRCSPRSGDLSVYWYQQSLDQGLQFLIQYYNGEERAKGNILERFSAQQFPDLHSELNLSSLELGDSALYFCASSTPGHYGYTFGSGTRLTVV.

The V call is TRBV10-3, the J call TRBJ1-5; 10 bases agree with TRBD1. The germline V gene has CDR1 ENHRY and CDR2 SYGVKD. The CDR3 is made up of 16 amino acids. Unmatched junction bases numbered 2, after V lost 0 bases and J lost 3 bases. As DNA, the CDR3 is TGTGCCATCAGTGAGTCTGGGACAGGGGACAATCAGCCCCAGCATTTT. Amino acid sequence: CAISESGTGDNQPQHF.

The chain has TRBV5-1 and TRBJ2-1; D is unresolved. This CDR3 is built from 15 residues. V lost 0 bases and J lost 7, with 14 bases in between. The germline CDR1 and CDR2 sequences are SGHRS and YFSETQ. The CDR3 sequence is CASSLDSPPGNEQFF. The CDR3 bases are TGCGCCAGCAGCTTGGACTCGCCCCCCGGGAATGAGCAGTTCTTC. The whole variable domain, filled in from reference TRBV5-1 and TRBJ2-1, reads KAGVTQTPRYLIKTRGQQVTLSCSPISGHRSVSWYQQTPGQGLQFLFEYFSETQRNKGNFPGRFSGRQFSNSRSEMNVSTLELGDSALYLCASSLDSPPGNEQFFGPGTRLTVL.